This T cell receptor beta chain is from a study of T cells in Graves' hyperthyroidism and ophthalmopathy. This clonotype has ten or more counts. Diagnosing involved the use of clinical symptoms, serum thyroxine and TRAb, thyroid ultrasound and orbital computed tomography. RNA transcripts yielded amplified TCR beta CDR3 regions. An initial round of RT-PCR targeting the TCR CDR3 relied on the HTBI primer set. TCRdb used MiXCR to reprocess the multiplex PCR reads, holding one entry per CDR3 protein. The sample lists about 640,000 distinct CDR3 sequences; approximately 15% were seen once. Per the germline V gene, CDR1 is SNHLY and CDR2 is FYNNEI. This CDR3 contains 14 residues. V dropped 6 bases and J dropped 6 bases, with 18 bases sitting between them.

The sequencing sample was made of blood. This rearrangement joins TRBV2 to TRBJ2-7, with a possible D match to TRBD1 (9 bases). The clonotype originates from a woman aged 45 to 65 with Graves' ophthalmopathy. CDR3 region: CASSQQGAGGEQYF. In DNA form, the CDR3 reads TGTGCCAGCAGCCAACAGGGGGCGGGAGGCGAGCAGTACTTC.